These 29 T cell receptor beta chains share one sample of origin, sequenced in a study of T cell responses to AZD1222 COVID-19 vaccine. Data came from immunoSEQ multiplex PCR; TCRdb stores just in-frame clones and leaves some out. The sample has some 140,000 clones, 85% to 95% seen once. The material was peripheral blood, obtained on day 0 of AZD1222 vaccination. The source of these receptors is an adult in good health.

The chain employs TRBV9 and TRBJ2-3, with no clear D. The CDR3 has 12 residues. From germline, CDR1 is SGDLS and CDR2 YYNGEE. The V end lost 4 bases, the J end lost 2 bases, and 5 bases lay between the germline ends. CDR3 region: CASSPNTDTQYF. CDR3 DNA: TGTGCCAGCAGCCCAAACACAGATACGCAGTATTTT.

The chain is built from TRBV4-1 and TRBJ2-2; D is unresolved. The CDR3 totals 13 residues. The germline V and J ends were trimmed by 6 bases and 0 bases, with 5 bases remaining between them. Looked up from germline, CDR1 is MGHRA and CDR2 is YSYEKL. In DNA form, the CDR3 reads TGCGCCAGCAGTTTCCCGAACACCGGGGAGCTGTTTTTT. Translation gives CASSFPNTGELFF.

The rearrangement links TRBV5-1 to TRBJ2-2, with D possibly matching TRBD1 (5 bases). V was pared by 4 bases and J by 4 bases, with 14 bases between. Germline CDR1 SGHRS, CDR2 YFSETQ. This CDR3 contains 15 residues. The CDR3 reads CASSGGRAGTGELFF. The DNA of the CDR3 is TGCGCCAGCAGCGGCGGCAGGGCTGGCACCGGGGAGCTGTTTTTT.

The genes are TRBV19 and TRBJ1-4, with 7 bases fitting TRBD1. The CDR3 spans 15 residues. CDR1 and CDR2 (germline): LNHDA, SQIVND (reference sequence). V was clipped by 6 bases and J by 8 bases; unmatched bases: 12. CDR3 amino acids: CASSPWVGGGEKLFF. Here the CDR3 DNA reads TGTGCCAGTAGCCCCTGGGTAGGGGGCGGAGAAAAACTGTTTTTT.

This chain connects TRBV7-2 to TRBJ2-1, with unresolved D. The ends were cut back, 4 bases at V and 8 bases at J, with 9 bases in the middle. Germline V gene lookup returns CDR1 SGHTA and CDR2 FQGNSA. CDR3 size: 12 residues. CDR3 nucleotides: TGTGCCAGCAGCTCAGTAGCCGATGAGCAGTTCTTC. Its protein product is CASSSVADEQFF.

The chain joins TRBV12-3 or TRBV12-4 to TRBJ1-2; D gene unclear. The length of the CDR3 is 13 residues. V was cut by 4 bases and J by 8 bases, with 14 bases left in between. The CDR3 DNA follows: TGTGCCAGCAGTTCCCGGCCGACGCGGGGCTACACCTTC. As protein: CASSSRPTRGYTF.

The chain uses TRBV28 and TRBJ2-3; D is possibly TRBD2 (6 bases). The CDR3 has 14 residues. From germline, CDR1 is MDHEN and CDR2 SYDVKM. The V gene lost 6 bases and the J gene lost 4 bases, with 14 bases spanning the gap. DNA of the CDR3: TGTGCCAGCAGCCTCGCTAGCGTACCAGATACGCAGTATTTT. Translating it yields CASSLASVPDTQYF.

The V gene is TRBV2, the J gene TRBJ2-2; D is uncertain. V lost 3 bases and J 7 bases, leaving 12 bases between the germline ends. Germline CDR1 and CDR2: SNHLY and FYNNEI. The CDR3 length is 14 residues. CDR3: CASSESPYGGELFF. The CDR3, as DNA: TGTGCCAGCAGTGAGAGCCCCTATGGCGGGGAGCTGTTTTTT. The entire variable domain, with the rest obtained from reference TRBV2 and TRBJ2-2, is as follows: EPEVTQTPSHQVTQMGQEVILRCVPISNHLYFYWYRQILGQKVEFLVSFYNNEISEKSEIFDDQFSVERPDGSNFTLKIRSTKLEDSAMYFCASSESPYGGELFFGEGSRLTVL.

The V and J genes are TRBV4-2 and TRBJ1-1, with a possible D match to TRBD1 (6 bases). Germline assignment: CDR1 LGHNA and CDR2 YNFKEQ. Trimming took 4 bases from V and 1 from J, leaving 16 bases between them. CDR3 length: 16 amino acids. The CDR3 here is CASSPASGGANTEAFF. The CDR3 DNA is TGTGCCAGCAGCCCTGCCTCCGGGGGCGCGAACACTGAAGCTTTCTTT.

The CDR3 here is CASSTAGGSNQPQHF. In DNA, the CDR3 is TGTGCCAGTAGTACCGCCGGAGGGTCAAATCAGCCCCAGCATTTT. This chain joins TRBV19 and TRBJ1-5, with D hard to call. The CDR3 contains 15 residues. Germline loops: CDR1 LNHDA, CDR2 SQIVND (reference sequence). V lost 4 bases, J lost 4 bases, and 14 bases lay in between.

The chain employs TRBV28 and TRBJ2-3; TRBD2 agrees at 8 bases. The V and J ends lost 6 bases and 0 bases, in that order; junction bases with no gene match: 11. Germline-derived CDR1 and CDR2 are MDHEN and SYDVKM. The CDR3 spans 17 residues. CDR3 residues: CASSDFSGTSSTDTQYF. CDR3 DNA sequence: TGTGCCAGCAGCGACTTTAGCGGGACATCTAGCACAGATACGCAGTATTTT.

This clone occurred a few times. This sequence joins TRBV30 and TRBJ1-1, with a tentative D call TRBD1 (6 bases). V dropped 5 bases and J dropped 5 bases, with 15 bases sitting between them. Germline V gene sequence: CDR1 GTSNPN, CDR2 SVGIG (reference sequence). The CDR3 is made up of 13 amino acids. The CDR3: CAWSRRGGTEAFF. In nucleotides, the CDR3 is TGTGCCTGGTCTAGAAGGGGGGGGACTGAAGCTTTCTTT.

The rearrangement joins TRBV19 to TRBJ2-7, with D unresolved. The CDR3 contains 16 residues. V dropped 8 bases and J dropped 4 bases, with 24 bases sitting between them. Germline CDR1 reads LNHDA; CDR2 reads SQIVND (reference sequence). Here the CDR3 reads CASDPGPGDVEYEQYF. The CDR3 DNA reads TGTGCCAGTGACCCGGGTCCCGGAGATGTCGAATACGAGCAGTACTTC.

The chain employs TRBV7-3 and TRBJ2-3, with D maybe TRBD2 (5 bases). Germline V gene lookup returns CDR1 SGHTA and CDR2 FQGTGA. The CDR3 spans 14 residues. The V and J ends lost 1 base and 6 bases respectively, with 11 bases between them. CDR3 protein: CASSLNDYRDTQYF. CDR3 DNA sequence: TGTGCCAGCAGCTTAAATGACTATCGGGATACGCAGTATTTT.

The chain employs TRBV7-9 and TRBJ1-6, with 9 bases lining up with TRBD1. CDR1 is SEHNR and CDR2 is FQNEAQ in the germline V gene (reference sequence). Trimming at V came to 5 bases and at J to 7 bases, leaving 3 bases not matched to a gene. The CDR3 sequence is 14 residues long. CDR3 nucleotide sequence: TGTGCCAGCAGCGGAGGGACAGGGAATTCACCCCTCCACTTT. Its translation: CASSGGTGNSPLHF.

The rearrangement links TRBV5-4 to TRBJ2-5; D is ambiguous. The germline V and J ends were trimmed by 0 bases and 0 bases, with 12 bases remaining between them. This CDR3 comprises 16 residues. CDR1 is SGHNT and CDR2 is YYREEE in the germline V gene (reference sequence). As DNA, the CDR3 is TGTGCCAGCAGCTTGGGGGCGTCCACCCACCAAGAGACCCAGTACTTC. This translates into CASSLGASTHQETQYF.

The rearrangement joins TRBV28 to TRBJ2-6; D remains ambiguous. Germline-derived CDR1 and CDR2 are MDHEN and SYDVKM. The V end was cut by 6 bases, the J end by 1 base, with 16 bases between. The CDR3 spans 17 residues. The CDR3 DNA reads TGTGCCAGCAGAGCCCCAGCCCCCAGGTCTGGGGCCAACGTCCTGACTTTC. Its protein product is CASRAPAPRSGANVLTF.

The chain has TRBV30 and TRBJ2-7; D ambiguous. The CDR3 runs 14 residues. Germline V CDR1 and CDR2: GTSNPN, SVGIG (reference sequence). V shed 2 bases and J shed 6 bases, with 17 bases lying between them. CDR3 sequence (DNA): TGTGCCTGGAGTAGGTATCGATTTGGTGTCGAGCAGTACTTC. This codes for CAWSRYRFGVEQYF.

This clone was seen a handful of times. The chain employs TRBV27 and TRBJ1-2; possible D gene TRBD1, 5 bases. The ends were cut back, 5 bases at V and 8 bases at J, with 15 bases in the middle. The CDR3 covers 13 residues. The germline V gene encodes CDR1 MNHEY and CDR2 SMNVEV (reference sequence). The CDR3 is CASSTTVEQGYTF. CDR3 bases: TGTGCCAGCAGTACGACAGTTGAGCAGGGCTACACCTTC.

CDR3 protein: CASSQDGVEQFF. The CDR3 nucleotides are TGTGCCAGCAGCCAAGACGGGGTTGAGCAGTTCTTC. The rearrangement links TRBV3-1 (or the pseudogene TRBV3-2) to TRBJ2-1; tentative D call: TRBD2 (5 bases). This CDR3 comprises 12 residues. Looked up from germline, CDR1 is LGHDT and CDR2 is YNNKEL (reference sequence). V lost 0 bases, J lost 9 bases, and 6 bases lay in between.

The chain has TRBV7-9 and TRBJ2-7, with D maybe TRBD1 (6 bases). CDR1 is SEHNR and CDR2 is FQNEAQ in the germline V gene (reference sequence). V was cut by 0 bases and J by 8 bases, with 11 bases left in between. This CDR3 contains 13 residues. The CDR3 reads CASSLAGQSKQYF. CDR3 nucleotide sequence: TGTGCCAGCAGCTTAGCGGGACAAAGTAAGCAGTACTTC.

V and J are TRBV10-1 and TRBJ2-7; 8 bases align to TRBD1. Germline V gives CDR1 WNHNN, CDR2 SYGVQD (reference sequence). The CDR3 runs to 14 residues. The J segment lost 3 bases and the V segment lost 6 bases, leaving 7 bases of the junction unmatched. The CDR3 reads CASSETGTGYEQYF. The CDR3 DNA follows: TGCGCCAGCAGCGAGACCGGGACAGGCTACGAGCAGTACTTC.

This chain connects TRBV6-2 or TRBV6-3 to TRBJ2-5, with 11 bases that match TRBD2. The germline V gene encodes CDR1 MNHEY and CDR2 SVGEGT. The CDR3 extends over 14 amino acids. Losses at the gene ends were 6 bases for V and 4 bases for J; bases not matched to a gene: 4. This chain's CDR3 is CASSQTSGAETQYF. CDR3 coding DNA: TGTGCCAGCAGCCAGACTAGCGGGGCAGAGACCCAGTACTTC.

The rearrangement uses TRBV7-9 and TRBJ1-1; no definite D call. The ends were cut back, 1 base at V and 10 bases at J, with 10 bases in the middle. Germline V gene lookup returns CDR1 SEHNR and CDR2 FQNEAQ (reference sequence). This CDR3 is built from 12 residues. The CDR3 DNA reads TGTGCCAGCAGCTTAGATGTAGGGCTAGCTTTCTTT. This gives the protein CASSLDVGLAFF.

The rearrangement links TRBV3-1 (or the pseudogene TRBV3-2) to TRBJ2-7; TRBD1 might be the D (5 bases). CDR3 length: 17 amino acids. In germline, CDR1 is LGHDT, CDR2 YNNKEL (reference sequence). V lost 6 bases and J lost 0, with 21 bases in between. The DNA of the CDR3 is TGTGCCAGCAGGGAGACAGCCCTATGCGAACGCTCCTACGAGCAGTACTTC. Its translation: CASRETALCERSYEQYF.

This clone appeared a single time. The rearrangement joins TRBV27 to TRBJ1-4, with 9 bases aligning to TRBD1. V gave up 6 bases and J gave up 10 bases; unmatched junction bases: 9. CDR1 and CDR2 (germline): MNHEY, SMNVEV (reference sequence). The CDR3 loop spans 14 amino acids. The CDR3 coding sequence is TGTGCCAGCAGCTCCGGGACAGGGCTTGGAAAACTGTTTTTT. Its translation is CASSSGTGLGKLFF.

The sample holds a few counts of this clone. This chain joins TRBV27 and TRBJ1-6, with D unresolved. V lost 5 bases to trimming and J lost 6 bases, with 11 bases between them. The CDR3 is 14 amino acids. Germline assignment: CDR1 MNHEY and CDR2 SMNVEV (reference sequence). CDR3 amino acids: CASSHFLGNSPLHF. The CDR3 coding sequence is TGTGCCAGCAGTCATTTCTTGGGTAATTCACCCCTCCACTTT.

The V and J genes are TRBV6-5 and TRBJ2-1; D gene uncertain. The CDR3 is 12 amino acids. V was cut by 8 bases and J by 8 bases, with 13 bases left in between. Per germline, CDR1 MNHEY and CDR2 SVGAGI. CDR3 sequence (DNA): TGTGCCAGCCGGGCCTTGGACCATGAGCAGTTCTTC. Its protein product is CASRALDHEQFF.

The rearrangement links TRBV5-5 to TRBJ1-5, with D perhaps matching TRBD1 (5 bases). From germline, CDR1 is SGHKS and CDR2 YYEKEE (reference sequence). The CDR3 spans 14 residues. V lost 1 base, J lost 4 bases, and 9 bases lay in between. The CDR3 loop is CASSLRQGNQPQHF. The CDR3 nucleotides are TGTGCCAGCAGCTTGCGGCAGGGTAATCAGCCCCAGCATTTT.